This record covers a single TCR beta chain. What it recognizes is unknown. These data belong to a study of T cell repertoires in cytomegalovirus infection. Trimming removed 3 bases at V and 7 bases at J, with 9 bases between. The CDR3 contains 12 residues. MiXCR was run by TCRdb on the reads, yielding one entry per CDR3 protein. The sample has about 920,000 distinct CDR3 sequences; around a third are singletons. The study, taken as a whole, reports: CMV-specific TCR beta clonotypes restricted by HLA-C were the ones dominating the ex vivo response.

The specimen comprised cultured CD8+ T cells from PBMCs, sampled from culture after CMV antigen stimulation. The chain combines TRBV12-3 or TRBV12-4 with TRBJ1-1; D is possibly TRBD1 (5 bases). The receptor comes from a human donor in good health (CMV status not recorded). Some clones in this sample may be carry-over from other donors' samples. CDR3 coding DNA: TGTGCCAGCAGTTTTACAGGACTTGAAGCTTTCTTT. It codes for CASSFTGLEAFF.